This T cell receptor beta chain was retrieved from a study of regulatory T cells in long-lasting Graves disease. Findings of the study overall: When disease was persistent, TRBV28, TRBJ1-2 and TRBJ2-5 were the favored segments. For persistent Graves' patients, TCR diversity was lower than for newly diagnosed ones.

The authors built TCR beta libraries using iRepertoire HTBI primers and Arm-PCR of CDR3 regions. TCRdb itself ran the multiplex PCR reads through MiXCR, one entry per CDR3 protein. Here the sample spans over 200,000 distinct CDR3 sequences, 18% being singletons. This clonotype was recorded at least ten times. Its matching antigen is unknown. From germline, CDR1 is SGHTA and CDR2 FQGNSA. This CDR3 has 12 residues. The V and J ends lost 1 base and 8 bases respectively, with 7 bases between them. Time point described: newly diagnosed GD, antithyroid drugs for less than 3 months. After RNA was extracted from PBMCs, the TCR library was made from it. Patients were enrolled at an endocrinology department in Xi'an, China.

The source material was peripheral blood mononuclear cells (PBMCs), sampled at new diagnosis, from a patient treated with antithyroid drugs. The rearrangement joins TRBV7-2 to TRBJ2-3; D not certain. This TCR derives from a female donor with Graves disease. CDR3 DNA: TGTGCCAGCAGCTTAGTAGGTGGTACGCAGTATTTT. Its translation: CASSLVGGTQYF.